This is a list of T cell receptor beta chains from one sample in a study of cytomegalovirus exposure and HLA in healthy donors. Data came from immunoSEQ multiplex PCR; TCRdb stores just in-frame clones and leaves some out. The sample has over 250,000 clones, approximately 86% seen once; the top ten hold roughly 1.2%. Sequenced material: PBMCs. Receptors were obtained from a woman aged 25-40 years in good health and CMV-seropositive. Both conserved end residues are part of each CDR3. A D gene is named only where the DNA matches it firmly. Expanded clones get a size class; other rows say once, few or many, or leave the size out.

J,size,D,V,CDR3,DNA
TRBJ2-2,few,NA,TRBV7-8,CASSLGLALNTGELFF,TGTGCCAGCAGCCTGGGACTGGCCTTGAACACCGGGGAGCTGTTTTTT
TRBJ2-7,NA,TRBD1,TRBV6-5,CASSYSFGQGEQYF,TGTGCCAGCAGTTACTCTTTCGGACAGGGCGAGCAGTACTTC
TRBJ1-2,NA,TRBD1,TRBV5-4,CASSLADRVYGYTF,TGTGCCAGCAGCTTGGCTGACAGGGTTTATGGCTACACCTTC
TRBJ2-5,once,NA,TRBV6-4,CASSDSWETQYF,TGTGCCAGCAGTGACTCGTGGGAGACCCAGTACTTC
TRBJ2-3,NA,NA,TRBV6-6,CASSYQVRGDTQYF,TGTGCCAGCAGTTACCAAGTGCGAGGTGATACGCAGTATTTT
TRBJ1-4,once,TRBD1,TRBV2,CASRVEGAEKLFF,TGTGCCAGCAGGGTTGAGGGGGCTGAAAAACTGTTTTTT
TRBJ2-3,NA,TRBD1,TRBV9,CASSVGGRGQDTQYF,TGTGCCAGCAGCGTAGGGGGCAGGGGGCAAGATACGCAGTATTTT
TRBJ2-5,NA,TRBD2,TRBV10-3,CAISDERGGLQETQYF,TGTGCCATCAGTGACGAGCGGGGGGGCCTCCAAGAGACCCAGTACTTC
TRBJ1-1,NA,TRBD1,TRBV5-4,CASSSGTAEAFF,TGTGCCAGCAGCAGCGGGACAGCTGAAGCTTTCTTT
TRBJ2-2,NA,NA,TRBV9,CASSVFEGELFF,TGTGCCAGCAGCGTATTCGAGGGGGAGCTGTTTTTT
TRBJ1-5,few,TRBD1,TRBV19,CASSIFGQAYNQPQHF,TGTGCCAGTAGTATCTTCGGACAGGCTTACAATCAGCCCCAGCATTTT
TRBJ2-7,NA,TRBD2,TRBV5-1,CASSGLGGSYEQYF,TGCGCCAGCTCGGGACTAGGAGGGTCCTACGAGCAGTACTTC
TRBJ2-7,NA,NA,TRBV7-9,CASSLIENEQYF,TGTGCCAGCAGCTTAATCGAAAACGAGCAGTACTTC
TRBJ2-7,NA,NA,TRBV7-9,CASSPPGDNDYEQYF,TGTGCCAGCAGCCCCCCAGGGGACAACGATTACGAGCAGTACTTC
TRBJ2-1,once,TRBD1,TRBV29-1,CSVSRGRNEQFF,TGCAGCGTTTCAAGGGGGCGTAATGAGCAGTTCTTC
TRBJ1-1,few,NA,TRBV2,CAILSSLENTEAFF,TGTGCCATTCTAAGTTCCCTGGAGAACACTGAAGCTTTCTTT
TRBJ1-1,NA,NA,TRBV7-6,CASSPITLNTEAFF,TGTGCCAGCAGCCCCATAACACTGAACACTGAAGCTTTCTTT
TRBJ2-2,NA,NA,TRBV9,CASGASARSPNTGELFF,TGTGCCAGCGGAGCCTCGGCACGGTCACCGAACACCGGGGAGCTGTTTTTT
TRBJ1-2,NA,NA,TRBV9,CASSVTGRGYTF,TGTGCCAGCAGCGTTACGGGACGCGGCTACACCTTC
TRBJ2-7,NA,TRBD1,TRBV13,CASSFGTGGGYEQYF,TGTGCCAGCAGCTTCGGGACAGGGGGAGGGTACGAGCAGTACTTC
TRBJ1-1,NA,NA,TRBV27,CASSFGRGRGNAFF,TGTGCCAGCAGTTTTGGGAGGGGGAGGGGGAATGCTTTCTTT
TRBJ1-6,NA,TRBD1,TRBV6-4,CASRGQGYNSPLHF,TGTGCCAGCAGGGGACAGGGATATAATTCACCCCTCCACTTT
TRBJ2-7,NA,TRBD1,TRBV7-9,CASNQQGANEQYF,TGTGCCAGCAACCAACAGGGGGCCAACGAGCAGTACTTC
TRBJ1-2,NA,TRBD1,TRBV30,CAWSRDSLSGYTF,TGTGCCTGGAGCAGGGACAGTCTGTCTGGCTACACCTTC
TRBJ2-2,NA,TRBD2,TRBV9,CASSVAGTRVVGELFF,TGTGCCAGCAGCGTAGCCGGGACTAGGGTGGTCGGGGAGCTGTTTTTT
TRBJ2-7,NA,NA,TRBV29-1,CSVSRGARYEQYF,TGCAGCGTTTCACGCGGGGCCCGCTACGAGCAGTACTTC
TRBJ2-7,NA,TRBD2,TRBV2,CASSVEASGNNEQYF,TGTGCCAGCAGTGTTGAAGCTAGCGGGAACAACGAGCAGTACTTC
TRBJ1-1,NA,NA,TRBV6-1,CASSEEKGSVNTEAFF,TGTGCCAGCAGTGAAGAGAAGGGCTCGGTGAACACTGAAGCTTTCTTT
TRBJ2-7,NA,NA,TRBV29-1,CSVEVDGVEQYF,TGCAGCGTTGAGGTGGATGGCGTCGAGCAGTACTTC
TRBJ1-1,few,TRBD1,TRBV28,CASSLGQDPHEAFF,TGTGCCAGCAGTTTGGGACAGGACCCTCATGAAGCTTTCTTT
TRBJ2-1,NA,TRBD2,TRBV4-1,CASSQPPSGRVDEQFF,TGCGCCAGCAGCCAACCCCCTAGCGGGAGGGTCGATGAGCAGTTCTTC
TRBJ2-3,NA,NA,TRBV30,CAWGSGRTDTQYF,TGTGCCTGGGGCAGTGGTCGTACCGATACGCAGTATTTT
TRBJ1-2,NA,NA,TRBV5-1,CASSLAGGPGYTF,TGCGCCAGCAGCTTGGCGGGGGGCCCAGGCTACACCTTC
TRBJ2-7,NA,NA,TRBV6-1,CASSDPLRGIAFYEQYF,TGTGCCAGCAGTGATCCTCTAAGGGGGATAGCTTTTTACGAGCAGTACTTC
TRBJ2-1,NA,TRBD1,TRBV7-2,CASRKRGQGPNEQFF,TGTGCCAGCAGGAAAAGGGGACAGGGTCCCAATGAGCAGTTCTTC
TRBJ1-1,NA,TRBD1,TRBV6-6,CASRPNRGKGTEAFF,TGTGCCAGCAGGCCTAACAGGGGGAAGGGCACTGAAGCTTTCTTT
TRBJ1-3,NA,NA,TRBV28,CASTSDSFSGNTIYF,TGTGCCAGCACCTCGGACTCATTCTCTGGAAACACCATATATTTT
TRBJ2-7,NA,NA,TRBV18,CASSPRANSYEQYF,TGTGCCAGCTCACCAAGGGCCAACTCCTACGAGCAGTACTTC
TRBJ1-6,NA,TRBD1,TRBV30,CAWSPRQGYNSPLHF,TGTGCCTGGAGTCCCCGACAGGGCTATAATTCACCCCTCCACTTT
TRBJ2-1,NA,NA,TRBV5-1,CASSLVGDEQFF,TGCGCCAGCAGCTTGGTCGGGGATGAGCAGTTCTTC
TRBJ2-7,NA,NA,TRBV6-4,CASSCPSGAPYHEQYF,TGTGCCAGCAGTTGCCCTTCAGGGGCTCCTTATCACGAGCAGTACTTC
TRBJ2-7,NA,NA,TRBV7-2,CASKDLPYEQYF,TGTGCCAGCAAGGACCTACCCTACGAGCAGTACTTC
TRBJ2-3,NA,NA,TRBV2,CASSERPGRLTDTQYF,TGTGCCAGCAGTGAACGGCCAGGCAGGCTCACAGATACGCAGTATTTT
TRBJ2-1,NA,TRBD1,TRBV6-5,CASSTGAIEQFF,TGTGCCAGCAGCACAGGGGCTATTGAGCAGTTCTTC
TRBJ2-7,NA,TRBD1,TRBV9,CASSVGTGGFGEQYF,TGTGCCAGCAGCGTTGGGACAGGGGGCTTCGGGGAGCAGTACTTC
TRBJ1-4,NA,TRBD1,TRBV2,CASRRQGLQVDEKLFF,TGTGCCAGCAGACGACAGGGCTTACAGGTGGATGAAAAACTGTTTTTT
TRBJ1-1,NA,NA,TRBV7-6,CASSLETGRTEAFF,TGTGCCAGCAGCTTAGAAACAGGGAGAACTGAAGCTTTCTTT
TRBJ2-7,NA,NA,TRBV5-1,CASSLARSYEQYF,TGCGCCAGCAGCTTGGCCAGATCCTACGAGCAGTACTTC
TRBJ2-2,NA,NA,TRBV7-6,CASSLSGGTDTGELFF,TGTGCCAGCAGCTTGTCGGGGGGCACGGACACCGGGGAGCTGTTTTTT
TRBJ2-5,once,TRBD2,TRBV30,CAWSVTSGGLFQETQYF,TGTGCCTGGAGTGTCACTAGCGGGGGCCTATTCCAAGAGACCCAGTACTTC
TRBJ1-1,once,NA,TRBV27,CASSLAGAAEAFF,TGTGCCAGCAGTTTGGCGGGGGCTGCTGAAGCTTTCTTT
TRBJ2-7,NA,TRBD2,TRBV7-3,CASSFVGGVGEQYF,TGTGCCAGCAGCTTCGTCGGGGGGGTCGGCGAGCAGTACTTC
TRBJ1-2,NA,NA,TRBV20-1,CSAAGDYGYTF,TGCAGTGCCGCAGGGGATTATGGCTACACCTTC